This passage covers 4 T cell receptor beta chains from one sample sequenced in a study of cytomegalovirus exposure and HLA in healthy donors. PCR amplification relied on 60 Vbeta primers (plus 13 Jbeta primers). Data came from immunoSEQ multiplex PCR; TCRdb stores just in-frame clones and leaves some out. This listing includes under 75,000 clones. The sequencing input was PBMCs. The receptors were sampled from a female donor in good health and CMV-seropositive.

This chain uses TRBV29-1 with TRBJ2-1; tentatively, D is TRBD1 (7 bases). Germline V gene data show CDR1 as SQVTM and CDR2 as ANQGSEA. This CDR3 has 11 residues. The ends were cut back, 3 bases at V and 8 bases at J, with 8 bases in the middle. The DNA for the CDR3 is TGCAGCGTTGACAGGGGGGATGAGCAGTTCTTC. Amino acid sequence: CSVDRGDEQFF.

V is TRBV30 and J is TRBJ1-1; a possible D gene is TRBD1 (5 bases). CDR1 and CDR2 (germline): GTSNPN, SVGIG (reference sequence). The V gene lost 3 bases and the J gene lost 4 bases, with 15 bases spanning the gap. This CDR3 comprises 14 residues. CDR3 nucleotide sequence: TGTGCCTGGAGATTCGCAGGGCTTAGCACTGAAGCTTTCTTT. Translating gives CAWRFAGLSTEAFF.

The chain links TRBV5-6 to TRBJ1-1; unclear D gene. Germline CDR1 and CDR2: SGHDT and YYEEEE. The length of the CDR3 is 13 residues. V lost 0 bases and J lost 5, with 8 bases in between. The CDR3: CASSLGAGTEAFF. The CDR3 DNA follows: TGTGCCAGCAGCTTGGGGGCGGGGACTGAAGCTTTCTTT.

The rearrangement links TRBV9 to TRBJ2-3, with D possibly matching TRBD1 (6 bases). In germline, CDR1 is SGDLS, CDR2 YYNGEE. This CDR3 is built from 17 residues. V dropped 0 bases and J dropped 0 bases, with 14 bases sitting between them. CDR3 sequence (DNA): TGTGCCAGCAGCGTAGCATTGGGGGCTACTAGCACAGATACGCAGTATTTT. It encodes CASSVALGATSTDTQYF. The full variable domain, in which reference TRBV9 and TRBJ2-3 provide the parts outside the CDR3, is DSGVTQTPKHLITATGQRVTLRCSPRSGDLSVYWYQQSLDQGLQFLIQYYNGEERAKGNILERFSAQQFPDLHSELNLSSLELGDSALYFCASSVALGATSTDTQYFGPGTRLTVL.